This T cell receptor (beta chain) was identified during a study of shared clonotypes between healthy human individuals. The overall study: The donor group consisted of two women and a few men, aged 18 to 49.

Assay: immunoSEQ multiplex PCR; the TCRdb copy retains only in-frame clones and omits some. The sample records about 2.2 million clones, about 93% being singletons. With regard to this clone: Its antigen is still unknown. Different DNA sequences within this sample yield the same CDR3.

General study results and limits: Large sequencing depth failed to make sorted-subset sequencing complete, rarefaction showed.

Naive CD8 cells lacked CD45RO, underwent positive selection for CCR7 and left out terminally differentiated effector memory CD45RA+ cells. This TCR was recovered from a man younger than 35 in good health. Some clones in this sample may be carry-over from other donors' samples. Sequenced: naive CD8+ T cells from PBMCs.

The CDR3 loop reads CASSQETSGLYEQYF. CDR3 coding DNA: TGCGCCAGCAGCCAAGAAACTAGCGGACTCTACGAGCAGTACTTC. The rearrangement links TRBV4-3 to TRBJ2-7; 8 bases align to TRBD2. Germline V gives CDR1 LGHNA, CDR2 YSLEER. V gave up 0 bases and J gave up 3 bases; unmatched junction bases: 4. There are 15 residues in the CDR3.